The T cell receptor beta chain described here comes from a study of T cell responses to AZD1222 COVID-19 vaccine. Study conclusions and caveats: Scientists sampled the repertoires only once the peak T cell response had passed. Among spike-specific TCRs, nearly half reportedly target unmutated variant regions. Along spike, vaccine-associated CD4 TCRs were found throughout, with dominance at 160-218 and 743-854.

Sequencing was performed with immunoSEQ multiplex PCR; in TCRdb, only in-frame clones are kept and a portion is missing. This table holds around 72,000 clones, around nine tenths found once. V was trimmed by 8 bases and J by 3 bases, leaving 20 bases between them. CDR1 is SGHRS and CDR2 is YFSETQ in the germline V gene. The CDR3 extends over 15 amino acids. For this clone: Its target is unknown.

The genes are TRBV5-1 and TRBJ1-2; no clear D gene. Sequencing was performed on peripheral blood, taken on day 0 of AZD1222 vaccination. The receptor was derived from an adult in good health. DNA for the CDR3: TGCGCCAGTAGAGAGGGTGGTGCGGCGGACTATGGCTACACCTTC. It specifies CASREGGAADYGYTF.